Below are 3 T cell receptor beta chains sequenced from a single sample in a study of T cell repertoires in cytomegalovirus infection. TCRdb re-called the reads with MiXCR, one entry per CDR3 protein. The repertoire holds some 130,000 distinct CDR3 sequences, with about 31% as singletons. These receptors are not linked to any known antigen. The material was CD8+ T cells from cultured PBMCs, obtained from culture after CMV antigen stimulation. The receptors originated from a human donor in good health (CMV status not recorded). Some clones in this sample may be carry-over from other donors' samples.

The gene calls are TRBV4-1 and TRBJ2-1, with D hard to call. Trimming cost V 1 base and J 8 bases, with 9 bases left between them. Germline CDR1 and CDR2: MGHRA and YSYEKL. The CDR3 runs to 13 residues. The CDR3 spells CASSQGTGDEQFF. In DNA, the CDR3 is TGCGCCAGCAGCCAAGGGACGGGCGATGAGCAGTTCTTC.

This clonotype came up a few times. This chain connects TRBV7-3 to TRBJ1-1, with TRBD1 matching 7 bases. With V trimmed by 3 bases and J by 5 bases, 3 bases remained unmatched. CDR1 and CDR2 (germline): SGHTA, FQGTGA. CDR3 length: 13 residues. This CDR3 reads CASSLGQRTEAFF. CDR3 DNA: TGTGCCAGCAGCTTGGGACAGCGAACTGAAGCTTTCTTT.

The chain recombines TRBV2 with TRBJ1-2; no definite D call. In germline, CDR1 is SNHLY, CDR2 FYNNEI. With 2 bases removed from V and 0 bases from J, the gap between germline ends came to 19 bases. The CDR3 extends over 18 amino acids. Here the CDR3 DNA reads TGTGCCAGCAGTGAAACCCAGCGCGCCAGTCTTTCTAACTATGGCTACACCTTC. Its translation is CASSETQRASLSNYGYTF. The full variable domain, rest sourced from reference TRBV2 and TRBJ1-2, is EPEVTQTPSHQVTQMGQEVILRCVPISNHLYFYWYRQILGQKVEFLVSFYNNEISEKSEIFDDQFSVERPDGSNFTLKIRSTKLEDSAMYFCASSETQRASLSNYGYTFGSGTRLTVV.